Detailed here is one T cell receptor (beta chain). Germline loops: CDR1 LGHNA, CDR2 YSLEER. The length of the CDR3 is 17 residues. The V and J ends lost 0 bases and 1 base respectively, with 10 bases between them. These data are taken from a study of T cell responses to AZD1222 COVID-19 vaccine. This table comes from immunoSEQ multiplex PCR, and its TCRdb copy is limited to in-frame clones, with some not included. The table lists approximately 120,000 clones, about 90% of them singletons, with approximately 5.2% in the top ten. The clonotype originates from an adult in good health. The rearrangement uses TRBV4-3 and TRBJ2-6; D remains ambiguous. The sample here was peripheral blood, taken on day 0 of AZD1222 vaccination. The chain's CDR3 is CASSQEIRLSGANVLTF. The CDR3, as DNA: TGCGCCAGCAGCCAAGAAATCCGGTTGTCTGGGGCCAACGTCCTGACTTTC.